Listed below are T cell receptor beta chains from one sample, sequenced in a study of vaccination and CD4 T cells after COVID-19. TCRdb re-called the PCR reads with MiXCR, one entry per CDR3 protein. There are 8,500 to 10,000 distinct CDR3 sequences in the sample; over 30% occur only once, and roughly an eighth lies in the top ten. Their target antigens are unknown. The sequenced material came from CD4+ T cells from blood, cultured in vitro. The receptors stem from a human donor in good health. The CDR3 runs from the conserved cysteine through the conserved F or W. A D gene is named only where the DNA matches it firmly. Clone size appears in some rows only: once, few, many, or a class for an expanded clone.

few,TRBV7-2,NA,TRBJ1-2,TGTGCCAGCAGCTCAACCGATACTAACTATGGCTACACCTTC,CASSSTDTNYGYTF
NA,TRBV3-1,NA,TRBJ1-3,TGTGCCAGCAGCCAGATGGCCAGCTCTGGAAACACCATATATTTT,CASSQMASSGNTIYF
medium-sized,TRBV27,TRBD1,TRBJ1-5,TGTGCCAGCCACCTCGGGACAGGGGGCGCGAAGGGCAATCAGCCCCAGCATTTT,CASHLGTGGAKGNQPQHF
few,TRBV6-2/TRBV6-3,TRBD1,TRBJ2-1,TGTGCCAGCAGTTACAATAACAGGGGGCAGGACAATGAGCAGTTCTTC,CASSYNNRGQDNEQFF
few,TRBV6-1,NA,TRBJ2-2,TGTGCCAGCAGCGTCGATCTGGTGACCGGGGAGCTGTTTTTT,CASSVDLVTGELFF
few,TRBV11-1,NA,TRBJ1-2,TGTGCCAGCAGCTTAACAGGTTCTTCAGCCTATGGCTACACCTTC,CASSLTGSSAYGYTF
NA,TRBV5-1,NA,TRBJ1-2,TGCGCCAGCAGTGAAGGGCCCGAAAGTGGGAACTATGGCTACACCTTC,CASSEGPESGNYGYTF
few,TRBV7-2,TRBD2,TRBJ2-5,TGTGCCAGCAGCTTACGACTAGCGGACCAAGAGACCCAGTACTTC,CASSLRLADQETQYF
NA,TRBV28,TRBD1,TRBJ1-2,TGTGCCAGCAGTTTAAACCACAGGGGCCATGGCTACACCTTC,CASSLNHRGHGYTF
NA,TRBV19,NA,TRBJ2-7,TGTGCCAGTAGTCATTTAGGTGGGAGCTCCTACGAGCAGTACTTC,CASSHLGGSSYEQYF
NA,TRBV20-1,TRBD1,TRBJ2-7,TGCAGTGCTACAAACGGCTACAGGGGGCGTTTGTACGAGCAGTACTTC,CSATNGYRGRLYEQYF
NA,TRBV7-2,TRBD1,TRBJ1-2,TGTGCCAGCAGCTTCCCAGGGGGGATAAACTATGGCTACACCTTC,CASSFPGGINYGYTF
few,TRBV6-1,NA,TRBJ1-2,TGTGCCTCGCGGGGGGAAGCCATCTATGGCTACACCTTC,CASRGEAIYGYTF
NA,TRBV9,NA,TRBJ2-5,TGTGCCAGCAGCCTGTACCCGGGGGAGACCCAGTACTTC,CASSLYPGETQYF
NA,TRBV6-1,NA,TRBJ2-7,TGTGCCAGCAATTCGGGCAGGGCAACCGAGCAGTACTTC,CASNSGRATEQYF
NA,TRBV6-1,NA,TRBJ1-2,TGTGCCACACGGATCGAGGACTCAAACTATGGCTACACCTTC,CATRIEDSNYGYTF
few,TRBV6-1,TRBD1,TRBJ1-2,TGTGCCAGCGGGGACAGGGAATCGGATGGCTACACCTTC,CASGDRESDGYTF
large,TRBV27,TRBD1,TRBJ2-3,TGTGCCAGCAGCCTGCGGCCTCGACAGGGGACCGTGGATACGCAGTATTTT,CASSLRPRQGTVDTQYF
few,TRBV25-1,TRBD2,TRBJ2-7,TGTGCCAGCAGTCCTAGCGGAAACTCCTACGAGCAGTACTTC,CASSPSGNSYEQYF
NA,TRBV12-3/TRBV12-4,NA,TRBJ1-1,TGTGCCAGCAGTTTAATGGGGCGGCAAGCTTTCTTT,CASSLMGRQAFF
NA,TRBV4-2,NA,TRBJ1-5,TGTGCCAGCAGCCAAGACACCAATCAGCCCCAGCATTTT,CASSQDTNQPQHF
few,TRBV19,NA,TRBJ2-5,TGTGCCAGTAGTAGGAAGGACAGAAACCAAGAGACCCAGTACTTC,CASSRKDRNQETQYF
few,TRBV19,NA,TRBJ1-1,TGTGCCAGTAGTATAGAGGTGAACACTGAAGCTTTCTTT,CASSIEVNTEAFF
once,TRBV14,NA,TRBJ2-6,TGTGCCAGCAGCCAAAGCGTTGGCGGGGCCAACGTCCTGACTTTC,CASSQSVGGANVLTF
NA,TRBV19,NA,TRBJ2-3,TGTGCCAGTAGCCAGCGGAGAACTAGCACAGATACGCAGTATTTT,CASSQRRTSTDTQYF
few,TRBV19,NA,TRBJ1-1,TGTGCCAGTAGTACCCCCTGGAAGGGGGGCTTGATTGAAGCTTTCTTT,CASSTPWKGGLIEAFF
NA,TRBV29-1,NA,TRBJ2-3,TGCAGCGTAGATAAACGGGACGTCACAGATACGCAGTATTTT,CSVDKRDVTDTQYF
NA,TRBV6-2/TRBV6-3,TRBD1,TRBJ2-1,TGTGCCAGCAGTCAGGACAGGGGGGCTTACAATGAGCAGTTCTTC,CASSQDRGAYNEQFF
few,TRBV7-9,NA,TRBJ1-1,TGTGCCAGCAGCTTAAGGATCATGAACACTGAAGCTTTCTTT,CASSLRIMNTEAFF
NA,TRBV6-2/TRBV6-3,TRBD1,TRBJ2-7,TGTGCCAGCAGTCCCCGCCGACAGGGGCCGGGGGAGCAGTACTTC,CASSPRRQGPGEQYF
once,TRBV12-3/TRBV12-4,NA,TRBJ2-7,TGTGCCAGCAGTTTTCCCCATCAGGGGACGTACGAGCAGTACTTC,CASSFPHQGTYEQYF
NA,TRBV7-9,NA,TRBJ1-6,TGTGCCAGCAGCCAGGCTCGTTCACCCCTCCACTTT,CASSQARSPLHF
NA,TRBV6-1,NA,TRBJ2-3,TGTGCCAGCAGTCGGACCGGTTCTGACACAGATACGCAGTATTTT,CASSRTGSDTDTQYF
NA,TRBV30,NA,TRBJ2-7,TGTGCCTGGAGGGAGATCCCTCGCTACGAGCAGTACTTC,CAWREIPRYEQYF
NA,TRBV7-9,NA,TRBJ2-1,TGTGCCAGCAGCTTAGCGGGAGAAGGGAATGAGCAGTTCTTC,CASSLAGEGNEQFF
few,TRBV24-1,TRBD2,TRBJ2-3,TGTGCCACCGCGACTAGCGGGGAATACACAGATACGCAGTATTTT,CATATSGEYTDTQYF
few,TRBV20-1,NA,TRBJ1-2,TGCAGTGCTCGGAGTGAGGGGGGTAAGGACTATGGCTACACCTTC,CSARSEGGKDYGYTF
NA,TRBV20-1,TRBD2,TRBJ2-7,TGCAGTGCTAGAGGAGCGGGAGTCAACTACGAGCAGTACTTC,CSARGAGVNYEQYF
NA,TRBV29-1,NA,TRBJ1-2,TGCAGCGTAGGGCAACAGGGAGGCTACACCTTC,CSVGQQGGYTF
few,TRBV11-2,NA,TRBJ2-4,TGTGCCAGCAGCTTAGAACGGCTACAGTACTTC,CASSLERLQYF
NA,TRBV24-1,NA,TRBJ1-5,TGTGCCACCAGTGATTTGAACCCACGACGCGGGACTTATAGCAATCAGCCCCAGCATTTT,CATSDLNPRRGTYSNQPQHF
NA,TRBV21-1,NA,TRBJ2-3,TGTGCCAGCAGCAAAGTTAGGGCCCATTCTACTGACACAGATACGCAGTATTTT,CASSKVRAHSTDTDTQYF